Below are 2 T cell receptor beta chains sequenced from a single sample in a study of T cells after yellow fever vaccination. TCRdb fed the 5' RACE reads into MiXCR, producing one record per CDR3 protein. The table has 340,000 or so distinct CDR3 sequences, about an eighth seen once. The sequenced sample was CD4+ T cells sorted from PBMCs, obtained 15 days after the yellow fever booster vaccination. The receptors were sampled from a man in his late teens or twenties who received the YFV17D yellow fever vaccine.

The chain couples TRBV29-1 to TRBJ2-7; TRBD1 matches at 11 bases. Trimming cost V 6 bases and J 4 bases; bases outside gene matches: 8. This CDR3 spans 14 amino acids. Germline V gene data show CDR1 as SQVTM and CDR2 as ANQGSEA. The CDR3 loop is CSVRWDRGLYEQYF. DNA for the CDR3: TGCAGCGTCCGGTGGGACAGGGGGTTGTACGAGCAGTACTTC.

V is TRBV20-1 and J is TRBJ2-3; no reliable D call. Germline-derived CDR1 and CDR2 are DFQATT and SNEGSKA (reference sequence). CDR3 length: 13 amino acids. Trimming left V 5 bases short and J 0 bases short, with 9 bases between. The CDR3 region has the DNA TGCAGTGCTTCTTCGGACAGCACAGATACGCAGTATTTT. This translates into CSASSDSTDTQYF.